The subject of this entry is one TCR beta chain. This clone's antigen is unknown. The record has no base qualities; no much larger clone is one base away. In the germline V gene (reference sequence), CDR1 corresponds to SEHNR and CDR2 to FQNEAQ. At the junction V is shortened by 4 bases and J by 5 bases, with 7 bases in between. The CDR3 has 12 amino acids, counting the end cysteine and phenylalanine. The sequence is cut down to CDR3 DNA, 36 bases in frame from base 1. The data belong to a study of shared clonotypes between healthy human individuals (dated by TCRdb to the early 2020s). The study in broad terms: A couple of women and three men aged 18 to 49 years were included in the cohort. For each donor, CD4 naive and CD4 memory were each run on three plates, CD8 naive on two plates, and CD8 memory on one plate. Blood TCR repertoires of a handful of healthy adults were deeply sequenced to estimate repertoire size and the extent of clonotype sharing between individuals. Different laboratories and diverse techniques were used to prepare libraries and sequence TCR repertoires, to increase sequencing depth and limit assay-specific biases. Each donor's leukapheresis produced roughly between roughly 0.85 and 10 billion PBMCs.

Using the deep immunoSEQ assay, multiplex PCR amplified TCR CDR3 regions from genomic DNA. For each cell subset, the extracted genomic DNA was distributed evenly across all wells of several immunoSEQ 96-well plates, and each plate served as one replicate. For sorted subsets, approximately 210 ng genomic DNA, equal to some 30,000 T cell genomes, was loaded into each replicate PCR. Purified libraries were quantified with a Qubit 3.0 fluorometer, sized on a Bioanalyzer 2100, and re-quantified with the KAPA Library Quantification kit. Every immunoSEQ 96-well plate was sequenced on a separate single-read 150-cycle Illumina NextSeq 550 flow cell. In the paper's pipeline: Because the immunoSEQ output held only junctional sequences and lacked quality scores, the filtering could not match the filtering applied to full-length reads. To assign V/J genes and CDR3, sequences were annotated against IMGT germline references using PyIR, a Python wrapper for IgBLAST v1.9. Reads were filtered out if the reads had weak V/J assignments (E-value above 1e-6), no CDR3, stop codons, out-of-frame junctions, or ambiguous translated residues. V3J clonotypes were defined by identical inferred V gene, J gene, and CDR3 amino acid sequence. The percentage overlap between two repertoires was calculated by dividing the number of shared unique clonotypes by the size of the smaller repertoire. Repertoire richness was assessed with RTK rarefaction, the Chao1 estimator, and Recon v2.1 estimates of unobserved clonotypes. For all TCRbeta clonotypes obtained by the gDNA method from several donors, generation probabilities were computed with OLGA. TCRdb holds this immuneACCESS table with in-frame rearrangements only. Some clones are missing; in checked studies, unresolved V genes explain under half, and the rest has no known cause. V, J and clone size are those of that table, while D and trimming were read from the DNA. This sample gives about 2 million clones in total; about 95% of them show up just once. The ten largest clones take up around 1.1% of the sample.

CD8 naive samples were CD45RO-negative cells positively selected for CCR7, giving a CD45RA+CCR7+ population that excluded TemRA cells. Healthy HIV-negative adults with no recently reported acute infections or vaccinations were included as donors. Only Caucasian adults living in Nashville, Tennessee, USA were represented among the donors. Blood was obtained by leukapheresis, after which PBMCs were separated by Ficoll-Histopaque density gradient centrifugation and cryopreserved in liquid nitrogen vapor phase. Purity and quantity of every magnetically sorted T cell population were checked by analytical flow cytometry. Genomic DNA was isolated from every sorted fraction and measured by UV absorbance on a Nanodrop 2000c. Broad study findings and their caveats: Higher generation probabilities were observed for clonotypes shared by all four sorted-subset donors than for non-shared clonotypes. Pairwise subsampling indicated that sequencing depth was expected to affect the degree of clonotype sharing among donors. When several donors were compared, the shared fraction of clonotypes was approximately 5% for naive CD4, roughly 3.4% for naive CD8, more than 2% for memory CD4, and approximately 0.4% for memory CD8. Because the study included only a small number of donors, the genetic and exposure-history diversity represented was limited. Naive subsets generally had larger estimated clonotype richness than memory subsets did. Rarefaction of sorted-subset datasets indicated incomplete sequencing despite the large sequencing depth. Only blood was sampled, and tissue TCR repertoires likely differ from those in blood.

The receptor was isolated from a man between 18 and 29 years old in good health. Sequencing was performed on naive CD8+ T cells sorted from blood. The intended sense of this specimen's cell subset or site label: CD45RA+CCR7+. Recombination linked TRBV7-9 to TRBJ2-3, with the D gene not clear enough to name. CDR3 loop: CASSSPVDTQYF. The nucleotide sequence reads TGTGCCAGCAGCTCACCAGTAGATACGCAGTATTTT.